This TCR beta chain stems from a study of cytomegalovirus exposure and HLA in healthy donors. PCR amplification relied on 60 Vbeta primers (plus 13 Jbeta primers). Sequencing was performed with immunoSEQ multiplex PCR; in TCRdb, only in-frame clones are kept and a portion is missing. The sample shows 140,000 to 150,000 clones, approximately 9% of them seen only once. V lost 0 bases, J lost 0 bases, and 20 bases lay in between. The CDR3 runs to 19 residues. The germline gives CDR1 LGHNA, CDR2 YSLEER. Sequencing input: PBMCs. The receptor comes from a male donor in good health and CMV-seronegative. The V call is TRBV4-3, the J call TRBJ1-1; TRBD1 might be the D (6 bases). This CDR3 is CASSQDPRSGTPMNTEAFF. The CDR3 DNA is TGCGCCAGCAGCCAAGACCCGCGGTCGGGGACACCTATGAACACTGAAGCTTTCTTT.